The source of this T cell receptor beta chain is a study of T cell responses to AZD1222 COVID-19 vaccine. Study results and caveats: AZD1222 recipients seropositive at baseline numbered only six.

Assay: immunoSEQ multiplex PCR; the TCRdb copy retains only in-frame clones and omits some. The data hold more than 250,000 clones, with 80% to 95% observed a single time. Trimming cost V 8 bases and J 4 bases, with 11 bases left between them. The CDR3 runs 12 residues. The germline gives CDR1 SNHLY, CDR2 FYNNEI. This clone was found once. Its antigen remains unknown. Material: peripheral blood, obtained on day 0 of AZD1222 vaccination. The V gene is TRBV2, the J gene TRBJ2-5; possibly TRBD1 for D (6 bases). This TCR was recovered from an adult in good health. The chain's CDR3 is CASGTPPETQYF. The CDR3 region has the DNA TGTGCCAGCGGGACACCCCCAGAGACCCAGTACTTC.